This is a list of T cell receptor beta chains from one sample in a study of T cell responses to AZD1222 COVID-19 vaccine. Profiled with immunoSEQ multiplex PCR; TCRdb holds only in-frame clones, not every one. The sample consists of around 100,000 clones, roughly 88% of them appearing once. The sample was peripheral blood, taken 28 days after the second AZD1222 dose. These TCRs come from an adult who received the AZD1222 COVID-19 vaccine. Each CDR3 is given with its conserved first and last residue. D genes are given only for firm matches. Only some rows state a clone size, as once, few, many or a class for expanded clones.

>-|-|TRBJ1-1|TRBV9
TGTGCCAGCAGCGTAGGAGGGTTCGACACTGAAGCTTTCTTT
CASSVGGFDTEAFF
>-|-|TRBJ1-5|TRBV10-2
TGCGCCAGCAGTCCAGGGATGAATCAGCCCCAGCATTTT
CASSPGMNQPQHF
>-|-|TRBJ2-7|TRBV2
TGTGCCAGCTCGAGCAGCTCCTACGAGCAGTACTTC
CASSSSSYEQYF
>-|TRBD1|TRBJ2-5|TRBV24-1
TGTGCCACCAGCCGGGACAGCATCCAGTACTTC
CATSRDSIQYF
>once|-|TRBJ1-5|TRBV7-9
TGTGCCAGCAGCTTTATCAGGGATGTTTGGGACAATCAGCCCCAGCATTTT
CASSFIRDVWDNQPQHF
>-|TRBD1|TRBJ2-2|TRBV11-1
TGTGCCAGCAGCTTAGACGGGACAGGGACCGGGGAGCTGTTTTTT
CASSLDGTGTGELFF
>-|-|TRBJ1-1|TRBV10-3
TGTGCCATCAGTGAGTTAAGACCGGGGCCAGACACTGAAGCTTTCTTT
CAISELRPGPDTEAFF
>-|-|TRBJ2-7|TRBV9
TGTGCCAGCAGCAGAGGGACAACCTACGAGCAGTACTTC
CASSRGTTYEQYF
>-|TRBD2|TRBJ2-3|TRBV10-1
TGCGCCAGCAGTGAGTCTGGCAGGGAGGGTGATACGCAGTATTTT
CASSESGREGDTQYF
>-|TRBD2|TRBJ2-5|TRBV19
TGTGCCAGTAGCTCGACTAGCGGGGCCAACCAAGAGACCCAGTACTTC
CASSSTSGANQETQYF
>-|-|TRBJ1-4|TRBV11-2
TGTGCCAGCAGCTTAGGTACGGGACTTGAAAAACTGTTTTTT
CASSLGTGLEKLFF
>-|-|TRBJ1-2|TRBV6-5
TGTGCCAGCAGTTATCAACGTAGGCCTAATGGCTACACCTTC
CASSYQRRPNGYTF
>-|-|TRBJ2-2|TRBV11-2
TGTGCCAGCAGCAGTCAGAGCACCGGGGAGCTGTTTTTT
CASSSQSTGELFF
>-|-|TRBJ1-2|TRBV11-2
TGTGCCAGCAGCCCAGGATCGTCTAGCTATGGCTACACCTTC
CASSPGSSSYGYTF
>-|-|TRBJ2-7|TRBV6-5
TGTGCCAGCAGCCGAACCTCCTACGAGCAGTACTTC
CASSRTSYEQYF
>-|TRBD2|TRBJ2-1|TRBV11-3
TGTGCCAGCAGCAGCCGCGGGGGCAATGAGCAGTTCTTC
CASSSRGGNEQFF
>-|-|TRBJ2-7|TRBV27
TGTGCCAGCGGGGACACAAGTAGTTACGAGCAGTACTTC
CASGDTSSYEQYF
>few|TRBD1|TRBJ2-2|TRBV2
TGTGCCAGCAAAGGACAGGGGGACACCGGGGAGCTGTTTTTT
CASKGQGDTGELFF
>-|TRBD1|TRBJ1-4|TRBV6-1
TGTGCCAGCAGGACAGGGGCTACTAATGAAAAACTGTTTTTT
CASRTGATNEKLFF
>-|-|TRBJ1-5|TRBV24-1
TGTGCCACCCAAGACAGTAGAGTACGCAATCAGCCCCAGCATTTT
CATQDSRVRNQPQHF
>-|-|TRBJ1-2|TRBV5-1
TGCGCCAGCAGCTTCGGGGTATTCTATGGCTACACCTTC
CASSFGVFYGYTF
>-|TRBD1|TRBJ2-1|TRBV7-2
TGTGCCAGCAGCAGCGGACAGGGGTGGAATGAGCAGTTCTTC
CASSSGQGWNEQFF
>once|-|TRBJ1-6|TRBV6-5
TGTGCCAGCAGGGGGATCTATAATTCACCCCTCCACTTT
CASRGIYNSPLHF
>once|-|TRBJ1-5|TRBV24-1
TGTGCCACCAGCAGGGGTGGCAATCAGCCCCAGCATTTT
CATSRGGNQPQHF
>-|-|TRBJ1-1|TRBV5-1
TGCGCCAGCAGCTTCCAGACTAACACTGAAGCTTTCTTT
CASSFQTNTEAFF
>once|TRBD2|TRBJ2-1|TRBV5-4
TGTGCCAGCAGATCCGGGACTAGCGGGATGAACAATGAGCAGTTCTTC
CASRSGTSGMNNEQFF
>-|TRBD1|TRBJ1-6|TRBV4-2
TGTGCCAGCAGCCAAGACGGGACAGGGAATTCACCCCTCCACTTT
CASSQDGTGNSPLHF
>-|-|TRBJ1-2|TRBV7-2
TGTGCCAGCAGCTCCCGGGACCCGAGATTGAACTATGGCTACACCTTC
CASSSRDPRLNYGYTF